These 13 T cell receptor beta chains originate from one sample sequenced in a study of T-cell memory formation after mild COVID-19. TCRdb re-derived calls from the 5' RACE reads in MiXCR, one entry per CDR3 protein. The table lists some 50,000 distinct CDR3 sequences, around 10% of them singletons, with over 20% in the top ten. Specimen: PBMCs or a T cell subset sorted from them (not recorded which). Every receptor here comes from a man aged 18 to 30 who had mild COVID-19 (a few samples of this study predate the infection). Cell type and time point are not known.

This sequence joins TRBV11-3 and TRBJ2-2; D may be TRBD1 (5 bases). Germline assignment: CDR1 SGHNT and CDR2 YENEEA. V dropped 3 bases and J dropped 2 bases, with 7 bases sitting between them. The CDR3 contains 14 residues. CDR3 residues: CASSLDINTGELFF. For the CDR3, the DNA is TGTGCCAGCAGCTTGGACATCAACACCGGGGAGCTGTTTTTT.

In this sample, this clonotype turned up many times. The chain uses TRBV12-3 or TRBV12-4 and TRBJ1-6; possible D gene TRBD1, 5 bases. This CDR3 is 16 amino acids long. With 3 bases removed from V and 0 bases from J, the gap between germline ends came to 9 bases. The CDR3 DNA reads as TGTGCCAGCAGTTTTGGACAAAGCTCCTATAATTCACCCCTCCACTTT. Translating it yields CASSFGQSSYNSPLHF.

This clonotype was seen a few times. This CDR3 reads CATSRVRGAGETQYF. The CDR3 DNA follows: TGTGCCACCAGCAGGGTCCGGGGGGCCGGGGAGACCCAGTACTTC. The genes are TRBV15 and TRBJ2-5; weak D call: TRBD2 (7 bases). CDR3 size: 15 residues. Germline lookup yields CDR1 LNHNV and CDR2 YYDKDF (reference sequence). Trimming took off 3 bases at V and 5 bases at J, with 16 bases between the two ends. Complete variable domain (other parts from reference TRBV15 and TRBJ2-5): DAMVIQNPRYQVTQFGKPVTLSCSQTLNHNVMYWYQQKSSQAPKLLFHYYDKDFNNEADTPDNFQSRRPNTSFCFLDIRSPGLGDTAMYLCATSRVRGAGETQYFGPGTRLLVL.

Ten or more counts support this clonotype. This CDR3 is CASSSPYVGSYEQYF. The CDR3 coding sequence is TGTGCCAGCAGCTCCCCCTACGTGGGCTCCTACGAGCAGTACTTC. This chain connects TRBV7-2 to TRBJ2-7; D remains unclear. The length of the CDR3 is 15 residues. The V and J ends lost 4 bases and 0 bases respectively, with 13 bases between them. The germline V gene has CDR1 SGHTA and CDR2 FQGNSA.

Ten or more counts support this clonotype. The chain links TRBV5-1 to TRBJ2-3, with TRBD2 identical over 15 bases. CDR3 length: 20 amino acids. The V and J ends lost 0 bases and 8 bases, in that order; junction bases with no gene match: 16. In germline, CDR1 is SGHRS, CDR2 YFSETQ. The CDR3 protein is CASSLDPASGTSGGSGTQYF. The CDR3 nucleotides read TGCGCCAGCAGCTTGGATCCGGCATCAGGGACTAGCGGGGGGAGCGGTACGCAGTATTTT.

By share of the sample, this clonotype is large. The V call is TRBV7-2, the J call TRBJ2-3, with 12 positions matching TRBD2. The CDR3 loop spans 17 amino acids. The V gene's germline CDR1 is SGHTA and CDR2 FQGNSA. V trimming: 1 base; J trimming: 1 base; junction bases outside the gene matches: 3. The CDR3 region is CASSLVASGGGTDTQYF. CDR3 bases: TGTGCCAGCAGCTTAGTAGCTAGCGGGGGGGGCACAGATACGCAGTATTTT.

In its sample, this clonotype was seen a few times. This rearrangement joins TRBV29-1 to TRBJ2-1, with 9 positions matching TRBD1. This CDR3 has 14 amino acids. V dropped 7 bases and J dropped 6; count of bases not matched to a gene: 10. Germline lookup yields CDR1 SQVTM and CDR2 ANQGSEA. The CDR3 DNA sequence: TGCAGCGCCCAAGCTGGGACAGGGAGCAATGAGCAGTTCTTC. It codes for CSAQAGTGSNEQFF.

In this sample, this clonotype turned up a few times. The V and J genes are TRBV7-6 and TRBJ2-3, with D tentatively TRBD2 (6 bases). Trimming removed 6 bases from V and 1 base from J, with 17 bases in between. Germline V gene lookup returns CDR1 SGHVS and CDR2 FNYEAQ. The CDR3 totals 16 residues. The CDR3 reads CASSSPPGLRTDTQYF. The CDR3 coding sequence is TGTGCCAGCAGTTCCCCCCCGGGACTTCGCACAGATACGCAGTATTTT.

This clonotype occurred a few times. This chain links TRBV7-8 with TRBJ2-3; 8 bases are a match to TRBD2. Trimming took 5 bases from V and 14 from J; bases not matched to a gene: 9. Germline V gene lookup returns CDR1 SGHVS and CDR2 FQNEAQ. The CDR3 contains 12 residues. The CDR3 is CASSRTGLASYF. For the CDR3, the DNA is TGTGCCAGCAGCCGGACCGGACTAGCCTCGTATTTT. Variable domain in full (rest from reference TRBV7-8 and TRBJ2-3): GAGVSQSPRYKVAKRGQDVALRCDPISGHVSLFWYQQALGQGPEFLTYFQNEAQLDKSGLPSDRFFAERPEGSVSTLKIQRTQQEDSAVYLCASSRTGLASYFGPGTRLTVL.

This clonotype appeared a few times. This chain uses TRBV4-1 with TRBJ2-3; 11 nucleotides agree with TRBD2. This CDR3 comprises 16 residues. Per germline, CDR1 MGHRA and CDR2 YSYEKL. V was clipped by 5 bases and J by 2 bases; unmatched bases: 6. The CDR3 loop is CASSELAGVITDTQYF. Written as DNA, the CDR3 is TGCGCCAGCAGCGAACTAGCGGGGGTGATCACAGATACGCAGTATTTT.

This clonotype was counted between two and nine times. This chain connects TRBV7-2 to TRBJ2-2, with 12 bases that match TRBD2. Looked up from germline, CDR1 is SGHTA and CDR2 is FQGNSA. CDR3 length: 18 residues. The trim removed 1 base at V and 5 bases at J, leaving 8 bases unmatched. CDR3 nucleotides: TGTGCCAGCAGCTTAGGACCCCTAGCGGGGGGGTTAACCGGGGAGCTGTTTTTT. As protein: CASSLGPLAGGLTGELFF. Filled out from reference TRBV7-2 and TRBJ2-2, the complete variable domain reads GAGVSQSPSNKVTEKGKDVELRCDPISGHTALYWYRQSLGQGLEFLIYFQGNSAPDKSGLPSDRFSAERTGGSVSTLTIQRTQQEDSAVYLCASSLGPLAGGLTGELFFGEGSRLTVL.

This clonotype was seen only a few times. The CDR3 reads CAWLEAGEAFF. The CDR3 region has the DNA TGTGCCTGGCTCGAGGCAGGCGAAGCTTTCTTT. The chain carries TRBV30 and TRBJ1-1; no reliable D call. V gave up 5 bases and J gave up 8 bases, with 12 bases separating them. CDR1 and CDR2 from the germline V gene are GTSNPN and SVGIG (reference sequence). This CDR3 has 11 residues.

The V and J genes are TRBV20-1 and TRBJ1-2, with TRBD1 matching over 9 bases. This CDR3 is 12 amino acids long. CDR1 is DFQATT and CDR2 is SNEGSKA in the germline V gene (reference sequence). In DNA form, the CDR3 reads TGCAGCCACGACAGGGGGGAAGGAGGCTACACCTTC. Protein sequence: CSHDRGEGGYTF.